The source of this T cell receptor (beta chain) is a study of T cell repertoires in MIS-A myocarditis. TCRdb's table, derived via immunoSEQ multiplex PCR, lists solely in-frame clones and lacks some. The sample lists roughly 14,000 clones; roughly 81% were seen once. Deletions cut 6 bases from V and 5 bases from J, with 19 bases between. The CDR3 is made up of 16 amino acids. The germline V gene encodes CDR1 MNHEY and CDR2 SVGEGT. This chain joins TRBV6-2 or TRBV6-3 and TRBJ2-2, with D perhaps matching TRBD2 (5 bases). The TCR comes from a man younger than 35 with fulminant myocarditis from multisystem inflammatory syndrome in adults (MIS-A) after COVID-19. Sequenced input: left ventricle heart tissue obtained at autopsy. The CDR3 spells CASSRNRGRATGELFF. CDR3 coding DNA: TGTGCCAGCAGCCGGAACCGGGGTAGGGCTACCGGGGAGCTGTTTTTT.